Presented here are 23 T cell receptor beta chains from one specimen sequenced in a study of blood T cell repertoires in COVID-19. Clones were sequenced by immunoSEQ multiplex PCR, and TCRdb holds only the in-frame ones, with some missing. The top ten hold 2.7% of the sample, which has fewer than 250,000 clones, 85% to 90% seen once. Sequencing was carried out using peripheral blood. The receptors were sampled from a man between 25 and 39 years old with COVID-19, enrolled during active disease.

CDR3 in amino acids: CASRPDSPNSPLHF. CDR3 sequence (DNA): TGTGCCAGCAGACCCGACAGTCCTAATTCACCCCTCCACTTT. The chain uses TRBV2 and TRBJ1-6; D might be TRBD1 (5 bases). The CDR3 is made up of 14 amino acids. V dropped 6 bases and J dropped 6 bases, with 12 bases sitting between them. CDR1 SNHLY and CDR2 FYNNEI come from the germline V gene.

The chain joins TRBV10-1 to TRBJ2-7; perhaps TRBD1 as D (5 bases). CDR1 and CDR2 from the germline V gene are WNHNN and SYGVQD (reference sequence). There are 15 residues in the CDR3. V was pared by 1 base and J by 5 bases, with 15 bases between. The CDR3 DNA reads as TGCGCCAGCAGTGAGTTTCCAGGGCCCACCCACGAGCAGTACTTC. Translation gives CASSEFPGPTHEQYF.

The count of this clone is one. J is TRBJ2-1 and V is TRBV15, with 11 bases that match TRBD1. CDR1 LNHNV and CDR2 YYDKDF come from the germline V gene (reference sequence). The trim removed 3 bases at V and 9 bases at J, leaving 13 bases unmatched. This CDR3 has 17 amino acids. The chain's CDR3 is CATSRGYPGQGESEQFF. In DNA, the CDR3 is TGTGCCACCAGCAGGGGGTACCCGGGACAGGGGGAAAGTGAGCAGTTCTTC.

The chain combines TRBV18 with TRBJ2-7; 7 bases agree with TRBD1. V trimming: 3 bases; J trimming: 2 bases; junction bases outside the gene matches: 4. The CDR3 has 14 amino acids. Germline values: CDR1 KGHSH, CDR2 LQKENI. The CDR3 bases are TGTGCCAGCTCACCCACAGGGGAACCCTACGAGCAGTACTTC. Residues: CASSPTGEPYEQYF.

The chain employs TRBV6-5 and TRBJ2-2; 8 bases align to TRBD1. V was pared by 8 bases and J by 7 bases, with 12 bases of the junction left unmatched. CDR1 is MNHEY and CDR2 is SVGAGI in the germline V gene. The CDR3 loop spans 15 amino acids. As DNA, the CDR3 is TGTGCCAGCGCTTTTCCCAGGGGGCCGGACGGGGAGCTGTTTTTT. Translation: CASAFPRGPDGELFF.

The V call is TRBV19, the J call TRBJ1-6; 7 bases match TRBD1. This CDR3 spans 15 amino acids. Germline V CDR1 and CDR2: LNHDA, SQIVND (reference sequence). V was pared by 4 bases and J by 5 bases, with 5 bases of the junction left unmatched. The CDR3 coding sequence is TGTGCCAGTAGTACCGGGACAGCTAATAATTCACCCCTCCACTTT. Translation: CASSTGTANNSPLHF.

The J gene is TRBJ1-2, the V gene TRBV6-5, with TRBD1 identical over 7 bases. The CDR3 loop spans 15 amino acids. The junction had 9 bases not matched to a gene; V was cut back by 6 bases and J by 2 bases. Germline CDR1 is MNHEY and CDR2 is SVGAGI. CDR3 region: CASSHGSRGNYGYTF. The CDR3 nucleotides read TGTGCCAGCAGCCACGGGTCCAGGGGGAACTATGGCTACACCTTC.

The chain joins TRBV11-3 to TRBJ1-1; no clear D gene. CDR1 and CDR2 (germline): SGHNT, YENEEA. Between the trimmed V and J ends, which lost 1 base and 3 bases, there was a span of 6 bases. CDR3 length equals 13 residues. This chain's CDR3 is CASSLVQDTEAFF. In nucleotides, the CDR3 is TGTGCCAGCAGCTTAGTACAAGACACTGAAGCTTTCTTT.

The chain uses TRBV23-1 and TRBJ2-3, with 9 positions matching TRBD1. TRBV23-1 carries the ORF label, with uncertain function. The CDR3 covers 15 residues. After removal of 4 bases from V and 5 bases from J, the junction contained 7 bases not matched to a gene. Written as DNA, the CDR3 is TGCGCCAGCAGTCGTCGGACAGGGGAGGGAGATACGCAGTATTTT. Translated, it gives CASSRRTGEGDTQYF.

The rearrangement joins TRBV2 to TRBJ1-2; D is undetermined. The V end lost 4 bases, the J end lost 3 bases, and 15 bases lay between the germline ends. The CDR3 is 15 amino acids. CDR1 is SNHLY and CDR2 is FYNNEI in the germline V gene. The CDR3 reads CASSGAGPIYYGYTF. The CDR3 DNA follows: TGTGCCAGCAGTGGGGCAGGCCCCATCTACTATGGCTACACCTTC.

This clone was detected once. The chain has TRBV10-3 and TRBJ2-2; a possible D gene is TRBD1 (7 bases). This CDR3 is built from 16 residues. CDR1 is ENHRY, CDR2 SYGVKD, per germline. Trimming left V 10 bases short and J 2 bases short, with 20 bases between. The CDR3 sequence is CATCPQGTENTGELFF. For the CDR3, the DNA is TGTGCCACCTGTCCACAGGGGACTGAAAACACCGGGGAGCTGTTTTTT.

The chain uses TRBV9 and TRBJ2-5; D remains unclear. The CDR3 covers 11 residues. The germline CDR1 and CDR2 sequences are SGDLS and YYNGEE. Deletions cut 3 bases from V and 2 bases from J, with 2 bases between. The CDR3 nucleotides read TGTGCCAGCAGCGCACAAGAGACCCAGTACTTC. This sequence encodes CASSAQETQYF.

The rearrangement uses TRBV25-1 and TRBJ1-5; D unclear. Germline-derived CDR1 and CDR2 are MGHDK and SYGVNS. CDR3 length equals 12 residues. Between the trimmed V and J ends, which lost 3 bases and 3 bases, there was a span of 3 bases. The CDR3, as DNA: TGTGCCAGCAGTGAGGCCAATCAGCCCCAGCATTTT. It codes for CASSEANQPQHF.

V gene TRBV4-2 combines with J gene TRBJ2-3; 8 bases map to TRBD2. Germline V gene lookup returns CDR1 LGHNA and CDR2 YNFKEQ. V lost 0 bases to trimming and J lost 9 bases; unmatched junction nucleotides: 11. The CDR3 runs 16 residues. CDR3 sequence: CASSQDREGLARTQYF. The CDR3 bases are TGTGCCAGCAGCCAAGATCGGGAGGGTTTAGCGAGAACGCAGTATTTT.

The rearrangement joins TRBV5-4 to TRBJ2-2; no reliable D call. CDR1 and CDR2 (germline): SGHNT, YYREEE (reference sequence). The CDR3 spans 14 residues. V lost 0 bases, J lost 4 bases, and 7 bases lay in between. The CDR3 here is CASSLGRSTGELFF. The DNA of the CDR3 is TGTGCCAGCAGCTTGGGCAGGTCCACCGGGGAGCTGTTTTTT.

The rearrangement links TRBV19 to TRBJ2-5; D might be TRBD2 (5 bases). The CDR3 length is 13 residues. Between the trimmed V and J ends, which lost 6 bases and 1 base, there was a span of 9 bases. The germline V gene encodes CDR1 LNHDA and CDR2 SQIVND (reference sequence). The CDR3 loop is CASRRGSQETQYF. CDR3 sequence (DNA): TGTGCCAGTAGACGGGGTTCCCAAGAGACCCAGTACTTC.

The chain joins TRBV25-1 to TRBJ2-1; 8 bases are a match to TRBD1. The germline gives CDR1 MGHDK, CDR2 SYGVNS. This CDR3 has 16 residues. V was clipped by 1 base and J by 6 bases; unmatched bases: 8. This CDR3 reads CASSELRGQVANEQFF. The DNA for the CDR3 is TGTGCCAGCAGTGAATTAAGGGGACAGGTCGCCAATGAGCAGTTCTTC.

This clone was recorded only once. The V call is TRBV29-1, the J call TRBJ2-7, with 12 nucleotides matching TRBD1. Germline CDR1 and CDR2: SQVTM and ANQGSEA. The CDR3 contains 17 residues. V shed 5 bases, J shed 2 bases, and the junction held 13 bases outside the gene matches. The CDR3 sequence is CSVRRDRGPFPAYEQYF. CDR3 DNA: TGCAGCGTTCGCCGGGACAGGGGGCCTTTCCCGGCCTACGAGCAGTACTTC.

The V and J genes are TRBV11-1 and TRBJ1-4; D might be TRBD1 (6 bases). V lost 5 bases to trimming and J lost 8 bases, with 12 bases between them. Germline V gene sequence: CDR1 SGHAT, CDR2 FQDESV (reference sequence). The CDR3 covers 13 residues. CDR3 DNA: TGTGCCAGCAGCCCAGGGGATCGGGAAAAACTGTTTTTT. Translation: CASSPGDREKLFF.

This chain uses TRBV7-2 with TRBJ1-5; no firm D call. This CDR3 comprises 14 residues. Germline V CDR1 and CDR2: SGHTA, FQGNSA. V was shortened by 2 bases and J by 4 bases, with 9 bases between the two germline ends. DNA of the CDR3: TGTGCCAGCAGCTTATACCGGGAGAATCAGCCCCAGCATTTT. Translation gives CASSLYRENQPQHF. The variable domain in full, with the rest retrieved from reference TRBV7-2 and TRBJ1-5, is GAGVSQSPSNKVTEKGKDVELRCDPISGHTALYWYRQSLGQGLEFLIYFQGNSAPDKSGLPSDRFSAERTGGSVSTLTIQRTQQEDSAVYLCASSLYRENQPQHFGDGTRLSIL.

The sample holds one count of this clone. This chain connects TRBV6-5 to TRBJ2-1; D remains ambiguous. V dropped 8 bases and J dropped 6 bases, with 11 bases sitting between them. Germline V gene data show CDR1 as MNHEY and CDR2 as SVGAGI. This CDR3 has 12 amino acids. CDR3 DNA sequence: TGTGCCAGCCGCCCCTACGGCAATGAGCAGTTCTTC. Its translation: CASRPYGNEQFF.

The rearrangement uses TRBV6-5 and TRBJ1-5; TRBD1 matches 7 bases. Germline CDR1 MNHEY, CDR2 SVGAGI. J lost 1 base, V lost 5 bases, and 5 bases had no gene match. The CDR3 spans 15 residues. CDR3 sequence reads: CASSRQGESNQPQHF. The CDR3 nucleotides read TGTGCCAGCAGTAGACAGGGAGAGAGCAATCAGCCCCAGCATTTT.

This chain uses TRBV12-5 with TRBJ1-1, with 8 bases lining up with TRBD1. Germline V lookup: CDR1 LGHNT, CDR2 FRNRAP. This CDR3 comprises 16 residues. V dropped 2 bases and J dropped 3; count of bases not matched to a gene: 8. CDR3 loop: CASGLTRTGFDTEAFF. In DNA, the CDR3 is TGTGCTAGTGGTTTGACAAGGACAGGGTTTGACACTGAAGCTTTCTTT.